The next 11 T cell receptor beta chains were all read from a single sample in a study of T-cell memory formation after mild COVID-19. TCRdb called the 5' RACE reads again in MiXCR, with one record for every CDR3 protein. Here the sample spans about 360,000 distinct CDR3 sequences, around 13% being singletons. The sequenced material came from PBMCs or a T cell subset sorted from them (not recorded which). These receptors all stem from a man aged 18 to 29 who had mild COVID-19 (a few samples of this study predate the infection). Cell type and time point are not known.

In this sample, this clonotype turned up a few times. The CDR3 protein is CASKGLFRTGGNEQFF. CDR3 DNA sequence: TGTGCCAGCAAAGGGCTCTTTCGGACAGGGGGCAATGAGCAGTTCTTC. The V call is TRBV28, the J call TRBJ2-1; 10 bases agree with TRBD1. The CDR3 contains 16 residues. Unmatched junction bases numbered 12, after V lost 7 bases and J lost 6 bases. The germline V gene encodes CDR1 MDHEN and CDR2 SYDVKM.

The chain recombines TRBV6-2 or TRBV6-3 with TRBJ1-5, with a weak D call TRBD1 (6 bases). The germline V and J ends were trimmed by 8 bases and 6 bases, with 17 bases remaining between them. CDR1 MNHEY and CDR2 SVGEGT come from the germline V gene. The CDR3 covers 14 residues. CDR3 coding DNA: TGTGCCAGCGGGCCGGTGGGGGGCCCTCAGCCCCAGCATTTT. Amino acid sequence: CASGPVGGPQPQHF.

The chain couples TRBV5-1 to TRBJ1-2, with 9 bases aligning to TRBD1. The CDR3 contains 15 residues. The trim removed 5 bases at V and 3 bases at J, leaving 8 bases unmatched. The V gene's germline CDR1 is SGHRS and CDR2 YFSETQ. The CDR3 region has the DNA TGCGCCAGCAGGCAACCGGGACAGGGCGACTATGGCTACACCTTC. Protein: CASRQPGQGDYGYTF.

The chain combines TRBV5-1 with TRBJ2-5; D unresolved. The V end was cut by 0 bases, the J end by 6 bases, with 12 bases between. Per the germline V gene, CDR1 is SGHRS and CDR2 is YFSETQ. The CDR3 extends over 14 amino acids. The CDR3 loop is CASSLAGEWKTQYF. The CDR3 nucleotides are TGCGCCAGCAGCTTGGCCGGCGAGTGGAAGACCCAGTACTTC.

Regarding this clonotype: At one of its ends the junction is not consistent with the germline gene, which may arise from a read error. V gene TRBV7-7 combines with J gene TRBJ2-1, with D possibly TRBD1 on 5 matching bases. The CDR3 covers 15 residues. Per the germline V gene, CDR1 is SSHAT and CDR2 is FNYEAQ (reference sequence). CDR3 nucleotide sequence: TGTGCTAGCAGTTACCGATTGGGGCCCTACAATGAGCAGTTCTTC. This codes for CASSYRLGPYNEQFF.

The genes are TRBV7-9 and TRBJ2-3; 9 positions match TRBD1. Germline V gene data show CDR1 as SEHNR and CDR2 as FQNEAQ (reference sequence). V was pared by 5 bases and J by 2 bases, with 5 bases of the junction left unmatched. This CDR3 contains 15 residues. In DNA, the CDR3 is TGTGCCAGCAGCCCCCGGGACAGGGTCACAGATACGCAGTATTTT. It codes for CASSPRDRVTDTQYF.

This rearrangement joins TRBV6-5 to TRBJ1-1; no clear D. Germline assignment: CDR1 MNHEY and CDR2 SVGAGI. V was pared by 0 bases and J by 3 bases, with 5 bases between. This CDR3 comprises 13 residues. The CDR3 DNA is TGTGCCAGCAGTTACTCTCTGGACACTGAAGCTTTCTTT. The encoded protein is CASSYSLDTEAFF.

This clonotype was found many times. The genes are TRBV21-1 and TRBJ2-5; the table names TRBD2, a call not compared with the DNA. TRBV21-1 is reported as a pseudogene. The CDR3 is 18 amino acids. The CDR3 sequence is CASSKVGLADLYQETQYF. The CDR3 bases are TGTGCCAGCAGCAAAGTTGGGCTAGCGGACCTGTACCAAGAGACCCAGTACTTC.

The genes are TRBV7-8 and TRBJ2-1, with 9 nucleotides matching TRBD1. The CDR3 contains 12 residues. The ends lost 8 bases at V and 10 bases at J; junction bases unmatched: 6. Germline V gene data show CDR1 as SGHVS and CDR2 as FQNEAQ. CDR3 DNA sequence: TGTGCCAGCTCGTGGGACAGGGTGGAGCAGTTCTTC. It is translated as CASSWDRVEQFF.

In this sample, this clonotype turned up many times. The chain employs TRBV7-2 and TRBJ2-3; no definite D call. The germline V gene encodes CDR1 SGHTA and CDR2 FQGNSA. Trimming shortened V by 3 bases and J by 4 bases, and 11 bases separated the two germline ends. The CDR3 consists of 14 residues. The CDR3 region is CASSLSRSSDTQYF. The CDR3 region has the DNA TGTGCCAGCAGCTTGTCCCGTAGCTCAGATACGCAGTATTTT.

The V gene is TRBV20-1, the J gene TRBJ1-1; D is perhaps TRBD1 (5 bases). Trimming took off 4 bases at V and 1 base at J, with 19 bases between the two ends. The CDR3 sequence is 16 residues long. Germline-derived CDR1 and CDR2 are DFQATT and SNEGSKA (reference sequence). CDR3 residues: CSATPSPGRENTEAFF. The CDR3 bases are TGCAGTGCTACACCCTCCCCGGGCAGGGAGAACACTGAAGCTTTCTTT.